This T cell receptor (beta chain) was sequenced for a study of CD8+ T cells in alopecia areata. Concerning this clone itself: Antigen specificity is unknown.

Study-level findings and limits: Besides other cells, scalp samples also yield sequences of resident alphabeta T cells from normal skin.

This CDR3 comprises 13 residues. Germline assignment: CDR1 KGHSH and CDR2 LQKENI. Trimming removed 3 bases from V and 2 bases from J, with 7 bases in between. Following RNA extraction, reverse transcription yielded cDNA that acted as the sequencing template. Profiled with immunoSEQ multiplex PCR; TCRdb holds only in-frame clones, not every one. The sample contains 220,000 or so clones, 57% of which appear only once. The clonotype originates from a human donor with alopecia areata. This material consisted of CD4+ T cells sorted from blood, taken at week 0. The V call is TRBV18, the J call TRBJ2-5, with D uncertain. The CDR3 DNA is TGTGCCAGCTCACCGGACGTACAAGAGACCCAGTACTTC. It specifies CASSPDVQETQYF.